The T cell receptor (beta chain) under discussion was sequenced for a study of CD8 T cells in Susac syndrome. General observations from the study: As acknowledged by the study, its TCR sequencing and HLA analysis included a relatively small number of individuals. The authors found roughly 16 Susac-specific public clones in total CD8+ repertoires and 5 or 6 in CD8+ TEMRA repertoires.

After extraction with the RNeasy kit, roughly 0.5 to 1 ug of the RNA was reverse transcribed using random hexamers. By means of immunoSEQ multiplex PCR, TCR beta CDR3 spanning 54 Vbeta and 13 Jbeta underwent amplification. MiXCR, run by TCRdb on the immunoSEQ multiplex PCR reads, gives a single entry per CDR3 protein. The table shows 85,000 to 130,000 distinct CDR3 sequences, with roughly 95% occurring only once. Germline values: CDR1 MNHEY, CDR2 SVGEGT. The V and J ends lost 9 bases and 1 base respectively, with 12 bases between them. The CDR3 covers 13 residues. As concerns this clonotype: Its specificity is not known.

V and J are TRBV6-2 or TRBV6-3 and TRBJ1-1, with a tentative D call TRBD1 (5 bases). The clonotype was recovered from a human donor with Susac syndrome. The sequenced sample consisted of CD8+ T cells from PBMCs. CDR3 DNA sequence: TGTGCCAGTTACTCGGGGGGGAACACTGAAGCTTTCTTT. As protein: CASYSGGNTEAFF.